Listed below are T cell receptor beta chains from one sample, sequenced in a study of vaccination effects on CD4 cells after COVID-19. Clones were read by immunoSEQ multiplex PCR, and TCRdb kept only the in-frame ones, dropping some. Of around 16,000 clones listed, roughly 68% are singletons. What these receptors recognize is not known. This sample comprised CD4+ T cells from PBMCs cultured with SARS-CoV-2 spike peptides, obtained after COVID-19 vaccination. These receptors all stem from a human donor who received a COVID-19 vaccine. CDR3s include the opening cysteine and the closing phenylalanine or tryptophan. D genes are given only for firm matches. A row's size may be missing; if present it is once, few, many or a size class.

TRBV6-1	NA	TRBJ2-7	NA	TGTGCCAGCAGTGAATGGATTTCCTACGAGCAGTACTTC	CASSEWISYEQYF
TRBV29-1	NA	TRBJ1-1	TRBD1	TGCAGCGTCCAAGGACAGGGAAACACTGAAGCTTTCTTT	CSVQGQGNTEAFF
TRBV29-1	NA	TRBJ2-1	TRBD1	TGCAGCGCCGGACAGGGTTCCTACAATGAGCAGTTCTTC	CSAGQGSYNEQFF
TRBV5-4	NA	TRBJ2-1	TRBD2	TGTGCCAGCAGCTTAGCTAGCGGGGGGGCGATCTACAATGAGCAGTTCTTC	CASSLASGGAIYNEQFF
TRBV5-4	once	TRBJ1-1	NA	TGTGCCAGCAGCTTGGGTTTGATTGGTACTGAAGCTTTCTTT	CASSLGLIGTEAFF
TRBV27	NA	TRBJ2-7	TRBD2	TGTGCCAGCAGTTTACGGGGGGGTCGCGACGAGCAGTACTTC	CASSLRGGRDEQYF
TRBV28	few	TRBJ1-3	NA	TGTGCCAGCAGTTCCCAGGGGAAGCCCTCTGGAAACACCATATATTTT	CASSSQGKPSGNTIYF
TRBV12-3/TRBV12-4	NA	TRBJ1-6	NA	TGTGCCAGCAGCCCTTTATATAATTCACCCCTCCACTTT	CASSPLYNSPLHF
TRBV27	few	TRBJ1-4	NA	TGTGCCAGCAGTTTGAGGGGTGAAAAACTGTTTTTT	CASSLRGEKLFF
TRBV19	few	TRBJ2-2	NA	TGTGCCAGTAGTATCGAGGGGGGGAACACCGGGGAGCTGTTTTTT	CASSIEGGNTGELFF
TRBV19	NA	TRBJ1-1	NA	TGTGCCAGCGCCCGGGGGAAGAACACTGAAGCTTTCTTT	CASARGKNTEAFF
TRBV19	medium-sized	TRBJ2-3	TRBD2	TGTGCCAGTAGCACACTAGCGGCCAGCACAGATACGCAGTATTTT	CASSTLAASTDTQYF
TRBV5-1	NA	TRBJ1-2	NA	TGCGCCAGCAGCTTATCAGGGTTTGGCTACACCTTC	CASSLSGFGYTF
TRBV4-3	few	TRBJ1-2	NA	TGCGCCAGCAGCCAAGATCCAGGGTTTGGCTATGGCTACACCTTC	CASSQDPGFGYGYTF
TRBV5-5	NA	TRBJ2-2	NA	TGTGCCAGCAGCTTGAACACCGGGGAGCTGTTTTTT	CASSLNTGELFF
TRBV19	few	TRBJ2-7	TRBD2	TGTGCCAGTAGTATTTTCAACGGGAGGTCTTCCGAGCAGTACTTC	CASSIFNGRSSEQYF
TRBV5-1	NA	TRBJ2-3	NA	TGCGCCAGCAGCTTGGTCGCCGGGGCCTCCCCCGATACGCAGTATTTT	CASSLVAGASPDTQYF
TRBV28	NA	TRBJ2-2	NA	TGTGCCAGCAGTTCCTCCTTAGGGGTAACCGGGGAGCTGTTTTTT	CASSSSLGVTGELFF
TRBV5-4	NA	TRBJ1-1	NA	TGTGCCAGCAGCTTTTCCGATGAAGCTTTCTTT	CASSFSDEAFF
TRBV5-1	NA	TRBJ2-7	NA	TGCGCCAGCAGCGCCCGTTCAGGGATGGACGAGCAGTACTTC	CASSARSGMDEQYF
TRBV5-4	NA	TRBJ1-2	NA	TGTGCCAGCAGCTTTAGCGCCCCCGGCTATGGCTACACCTTC	CASSFSAPGYGYTF
TRBV29-1	once	TRBJ2-5	NA	TGCAGCGTCGACGGTTGGGAGACCCAGTACTTC	CSVDGWETQYF
TRBV27	once	TRBJ2-2	NA	TGTGCCAGCAGTTTCTCCACAAACACCGGGGAGCTGTTTTTT	CASSFSTNTGELFF
TRBV7-3	NA	TRBJ1-3	NA	TGTGCCAGCAGCTCGGACCCCTCTGGAAACACCATATATTTT	CASSSDPSGNTIYF
TRBV7-3	few	TRBJ2-2	NA	TGTGCCAGCAGCGGGGACACCGGGGAGCTGTTTTTT	CASSGDTGELFF
TRBV5-1	NA	TRBJ1-2	TRBD1	TGCGCCAGCAGCTTGCTTGGGACAGGGGGCGATAACTATGGCTACACCTTC	CASSLLGTGGDNYGYTF
TRBV6-5	NA	TRBJ2-3	TRBD2	TGTGCCAGCAATCGGGGGGGCGGGACAGATACGCAGTATTTT	CASNRGGGTDTQYF
TRBV12-3/TRBV12-4	NA	TRBJ2-7	TRBD2	TGTGCCAGCAATCGCGGGGGGCCGGGGGAGCAGTACTTC	CASNRGGPGEQYF
TRBV6-5	NA	TRBJ1-1	TRBD1	TGTGCCACCAGGACAGGGTGGAACACTGAAGCTTTCTTT	CATRTGWNTEAFF
TRBV5-5	once	TRBJ1-2	TRBD1	TGTGCCAGCAGCTTGGATACAGGGGTGGGTGGCTACACCTTC	CASSLDTGVGGYTF
TRBV19	NA	TRBJ2-2	TRBD1	TGTGCCAGTAGTGGACAGGCGAACACCGGGGAGCTGTTTTTT	CASSGQANTGELFF
TRBV3-1/TRBV3-2	few	TRBJ1-6	NA	TGTGCCAGCAGCCCCCGACGGGGGGATTCACCCCTCCACTTT	CASSPRRGDSPLHF
TRBV7-2	NA	TRBJ2-7	NA	TGTGCCAGCAGCTTGAGCTCCTACGAGCAGTACTTC	CASSLSSYEQYF
TRBV2	few	TRBJ2-7	NA	TGTGCCAGCAGTGAAAACTGGGGCTACGAGCAGTACTTC	CASSENWGYEQYF
TRBV5-5	NA	TRBJ2-6	TRBD2	TGTGCCAGCAGCTTGGAAACTAGCGGGCCTGGGGCCAACGTCCTGACTTTC	CASSLETSGPGANVLTF
TRBV7-6	NA	TRBJ1-3	NA	TGTGCCAGCAGCTTAGAAGTTAGCGCTTTGGGAAACACCATATATTTT	CASSLEVSALGNTIYF
TRBV5-1	NA	TRBJ1-1	NA	TGCGCCAGCTTCCCCTCTCCGCAGGTGCGGGGAACTGAAGCTTTCTTT	CASFPSPQVRGTEAFF
TRBV10-3	NA	TRBJ2-5	NA	TGTGCCATCAGTCCCTCGGGACAACAAGAGACCCAGTACTTC	CAISPSGQQETQYF
TRBV6-1	NA	TRBJ2-7	NA	TGTGCCAGCAGTGAATCGCGGTGGAGCAATGACGACGAGCAGTACTTC	CASSESRWSNDDEQYF
TRBV7-9	NA	TRBJ1-1	NA	TGTGCCAGCAGCCCAGCTGCGAACACTGAAGCTTTCTTT	CASSPAANTEAFF
TRBV11-2	NA	TRBJ2-3	NA	TGTGCCAGCAGCTCAACTACCCGTGGTAAAGATACGCAGTATTTT	CASSSTTRGKDTQYF